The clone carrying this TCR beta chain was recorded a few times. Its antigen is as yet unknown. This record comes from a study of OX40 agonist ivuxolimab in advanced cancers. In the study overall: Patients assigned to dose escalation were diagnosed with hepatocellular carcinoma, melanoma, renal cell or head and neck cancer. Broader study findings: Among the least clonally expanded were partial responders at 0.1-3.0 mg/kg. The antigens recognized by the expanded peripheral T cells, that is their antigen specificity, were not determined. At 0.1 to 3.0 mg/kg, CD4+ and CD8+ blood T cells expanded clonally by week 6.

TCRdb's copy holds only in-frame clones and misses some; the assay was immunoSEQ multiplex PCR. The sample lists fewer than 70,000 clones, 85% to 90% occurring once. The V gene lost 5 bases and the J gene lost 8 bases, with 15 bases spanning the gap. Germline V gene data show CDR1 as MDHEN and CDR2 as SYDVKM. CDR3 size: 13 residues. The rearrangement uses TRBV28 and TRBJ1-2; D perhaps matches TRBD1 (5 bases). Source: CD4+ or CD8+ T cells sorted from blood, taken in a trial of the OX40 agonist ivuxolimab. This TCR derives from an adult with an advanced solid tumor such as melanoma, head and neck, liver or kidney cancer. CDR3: CASSRPWGEGYTF. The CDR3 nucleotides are TGTGCCAGCAGTCGACCTTGGGGCGAGGGCTACACCTTC.